A selection of T cell receptor beta chains follows, all from one sample in a study of glioma-infiltrating T cells. Using its own MiXCR run on the multiplex PCR reads, TCRdb lists one record per CDR3 protein. This sample yields around 43,000 distinct CDR3 sequences, of which under 25% are seen a single time; less than 7% belongs to the top ten. The source material was glioma tissue, nonneoplastic brain tissue, or PBMCs (not recorded which). All receptors come from a human donor with low-grade glioma or glioblastoma, undergoing nonglioma brain surgery, or in good health (not recorded which). Both conserved end residues are part of each CDR3. A D gene is named only where the DNA matches it firmly. Some rows mark clone size as missing; the rest say once, few, many or name a class of expanded clone.

abundance	v_gene	d_gene	j_gene	CDR3nt	CDR3aa
few	TRBV11-2	NA	TRBJ2-5	TGTGCTACGGGGAGCGGCGAAGAGACCCAGTACTTC	CATGSGEETQYF
many	TRBV20-1	TRBD2	TRBJ2-2	TGCAGTGCCCCCTCCCCCAATAGCGGGAGTGGGACCGGGGAGCTGTTTTTT	CSAPSPNSGSGTGELFF
few	TRBV19	TRBD2	TRBJ2-5	TGTGCCAGTAGTATAGTTTACGGGGGGATGGAGACCCAGTACTTC	CASSIVYGGMETQYF
NA	TRBV6-2/TRBV6-3	NA	TRBJ2-1	TGTGCCAGCAGAGGACCGGCCTACAATGAGCAGTTCTTC	CASRGPAYNEQFF
many	TRBV18	TRBD1	TRBJ2-1	TGTGCCAGCTCACCCACGGACAGGGGGCTTTCCTCCTACAATGAGCAGTTCTTC	CASSPTDRGLSSYNEQFF
few	TRBV12-3/TRBV12-4	NA	TRBJ1-1	TGTGCCAGCAGTTTCCGGGGCTTTGAAGCTTTCTTT	CASSFRGFEAFF
once	TRBV29-1	NA	TRBJ1-4	TGCAGCGCCAAGAGGACAACTAATGAAAAACTGTTTTTT	CSAKRTTNEKLFF
many	TRBV7-2	TRBD1	TRBJ1-6	TGTGCCAGCAGCTCACCCCATGGAACAGGGGGCAATTCACCCCTCCACTTT	CASSSPHGTGGNSPLHF
NA	TRBV7-9	NA	TRBJ1-6	TGTGCCAGCAGCTCGGGGCTCTATAATTCATCCCTCCACTTT	CASSSGLYNSSLHF
many	TRBV12-3/TRBV12-4	NA	TRBJ1-5	TGTGCCAGCAGGCCCGAGTTGGGGGGCAGGAACAATCAGCCCCAGCATTTT	CASRPELGGRNNQPQHF
NA	TRBV13	NA	TRBJ2-7	TGTGCCAGCAGCTTAGATTGGGGGACCGAGCAGTACTTC	CASSLDWGTEQYF
NA	TRBV28	NA	TRBJ1-5	TGTGTTAGCAGTATGCATCTCCTAGGCGGCAATCAGCCCCAGCATTTT	CVSSMHLLGGNQPQHF
NA	TRBV7-3	NA	TRBJ1-1	TGTGCCAGCAGCTCCCACGTGGGGGATGTGGCTTTCTTT	CASSSHVGDVAFF
many	TRBV7-2	TRBD2	TRBJ2-3	TGTGCCAGCAGCCCTTCTGGACTAGCACTTAAAGCAGATACGCAGTATTTT	CASSPSGLALKADTQYF
NA	TRBV30	TRBD2	TRBJ2-1	TGTGCCTACTCGGAACTAGCGGGTTCCTACAATGAGCAGTTCTTC	CAYSELAGSYNEQFF
many	TRBV20-1	NA	TRBJ2-2	TGCAGTGCTCCGGGGGCTAGCGTGTCGAACACCGGGGAGCTGTTTTTT	CSAPGASVSNTGELFF
NA	TRBV12-3/TRBV12-4	NA	TRBJ2-1	TGTGCCAGCAGTTTTTGGAACCTAACTGGTGGGGTGCACAATGAGCAGTTCTTC	CASSFWNLTGGVHNEQFF
many	TRBV27	NA	TRBJ2-3	TGTGCCAGCAGTCCTCAAGCGGAGGTTGGGGCGCAGTATTTT	CASSPQAEVGAQYF
few	TRBV7-9	NA	TRBJ1-1	TGTGCCAGCAGCGCGGGGTTAGCCACTGAAGCTTTCTTT	CASSAGLATEAFF
NA	TRBV5-6	TRBD1	TRBJ2-7	TGTGCCAGCAGCTTGTGGTCAGGGGGCGAGCAGTACTTC	CASSLWSGGEQYF
medium-sized	TRBV6-1	TRBD1	TRBJ1-1	TGTGCCAGCAGCGGGACAGTACCTCGTGGAGAAGCTTTCTTT	CASSGTVPRGEAFF
few	TRBV12-3/TRBV12-4	TRBD2	TRBJ2-5	TGTGCCAGCAGTTCAACTAGCGGCCAAGAGACCCAGTACTTC	CASSSTSGQETQYF
NA	TRBV29-1	NA	TRBJ1-1	TGCAGCGTTGTTGGGGCCTCTTCTGACACTGAAGCTTTCTTT	CSVVGASSDTEAFF
few	TRBV11-3	NA	TRBJ1-3	TGTGCCAGCAGCCTACCCTCGGCCTTCTCTGGAAACACCATATATTTT	CASSLPSAFSGNTIYF
NA	TRBV2	NA	TRBJ2-7	TGTGCCAGCAGTGAAGCTGGGAACCCGCAGTACTTC	CASSEAGNPQYF
NA	TRBV5-1	TRBD2	TRBJ2-2	TGCGCCAGCAGCTTACTAGCGGGGGTGAACACCGGGGAGCTGTTTTTT	CASSLLAGVNTGELFF
NA	TRBV5-4	TRBD2	TRBJ2-3	TGTGCCAGCAGCTTGGGGACTAGCGGGGGGCGGATGGAGCGCACAGATACGCAGTATTTT	CASSLGTSGGRMERTDTQYF
few	TRBV3-1	TRBD2	TRBJ2-7	TGTGCCAGCAGCCGGCAGCGGGGGCCGGGGGAGCAGTACTTC	CASSRQRGPGEQYF
many	TRBV20-1	NA	TRBJ1-1	TGCAGTGCTAGATACCCCCGCAGGCAGGGAGGCACTGAAGCTTTCTTT	CSARYPRRQGGTEAFF
medium-sized	TRBV6-1	NA	TRBJ2-5	TGTGCCAGCAGGCAGGGTCAAGAGACCCAGTACTTC	CASRQGQETQYF
few	TRBV12-3/TRBV12-4	NA	TRBJ1-1	TGTGCCAGCAGTACGGACACGAACACTGAAGCTTTCTTT	CASSTDTNTEAFF
many	TRBV28	NA	TRBJ1-1	TGTGCCAGCATCGGAGGGGCAGGGCAGACTGAAGCTTTCTTT	CASIGGAGQTEAFF
medium-sized	TRBV28	NA	TRBJ2-7	TGTGCCAGCATTAGGCGGGGGCGAAACGAGCAGTACTTC	CASIRRGRNEQYF
many	TRBV7-3	TRBD2	TRBJ2-5	TGTGCCAGCAGCTTAATGGGTATCGCGGGGGGACTTCAAGAGACCCAGTACTTC	CASSLMGIAGGLQETQYF
NA	TRBV5-4	NA	TRBJ2-5	TGTGCCAGCAAGGCGGACTACACAGAGACCCAGTACTTC	CASKADYTETQYF
NA	TRBV4-1	NA	TRBJ2-1	TGCGCCAGCCGGGGACCAGGCAATGAGCAGTTCTTC	CASRGPGNEQFF
many	TRBV12-3/TRBV12-4	NA	TRBJ2-3	TGTGCCAGCAGTTTAGTTACGCAGACAGATACGCAGTATTTT	CASSLVTQTDTQYF
many	TRBV12-3/TRBV12-4	TRBD1	TRBJ1-5	TGTGCCAGCAGTTCCGGACAGGGTGGTTATCAGCCCCAGCATTTT	CASSSGQGGYQPQHF
NA	TRBV20-1	NA	TRBJ2-7	TGCAGTGATAACGAGGACAGCCAACCCTACGAGCAGTGCTTC	CSDNEDSQPYEQCF
many	TRBV2	TRBD1	TRBJ2-5	TGTGCCAGCTCCGCCCTACAGGGGGCGCGTGAAGAGACCCAGTACTTC	CASSALQGAREETQYF
NA	TRBV2	TRBD1	TRBJ2-5	TGTGCCAGCAGTGAAAAACAGGGGGTGGAGACCCAGTACTTC	CASSEKQGVETQYF
medium-sized	TRBV27	NA	TRBJ2-1	TGTGCCGGCAGTTTCAGTAACAATGAGCAGTTCTTC	CAGSFSNNEQFF
NA	TRBV12-3/TRBV12-4	NA	TRBJ2-3	TGTGCCAGCAGTCTACTCCTCGGCAGCGGCACAGATACGCAGTATTTT	CASSLLLGSGTDTQYF
many	TRBV7-6	TRBD1	TRBJ2-7	TGTGCCAGCAGCTTAATCACAGGGGGCGTCGACGAGCAGTACTTC	CASSLITGGVDEQYF
NA	TRBV28	NA	TRBJ1-5	TGTGCCGAGTCCCCGGTACCCTATCAGCCCCAGCATTTT	CAESPVPYQPQHF
once	TRBV27	NA	TRBJ2-5	TGTTCCCGCAGTTTCTTCGTGCGCAACCCAGCGACCCCTTACTTC	CSRSFFVRNPATPYF
many	TRBV7-3	NA	TRBJ2-5	TGTGCCAGCAGCCAGCAGGGGACGGAGACCCAGTACTTC	CASSQQGTETQYF
many	TRBV20-1	NA	TRBJ2-5	TGCAGTGCTCCATGGGGGGCCATCTCGCAAGAGACCCAGTACTTC	CSAPWGAISQETQYF
many	TRBV2	NA	TRBJ1-1	TGTGCCAGCAGTCCCAGGGTCGTGAACACTGAAGCTTTCTTT	CASSPRVVNTEAFF
many	TRBV12-5	NA	TRBJ1-1	TGTGCTAGTGGGCACAACACTGAAGCTTTCTTT	CASGHNTEAFF
many	TRBV27	NA	TRBJ1-1	TGTGCCAGCAGTTTAAGGGGCGGATTAATGAACACTGAAGCTTTCTTT	CASSLRGGLMNTEAFF
many	TRBV20-1	NA	TRBJ2-1	TGCAGTGCTCCAGGGGGGACGAGCTCCTACAATGAGCAGTTCTTC	CSAPGGTSSYNEQFF